This paragraph reports one TCR beta chain. Its antigen is still unknown. This specimen comes from a study of blood T cells in healthy people across ages. A second about 6 to 11 cycle PCR used barcoded and J-beta primers. Researchers report that a template-switch adaptor with 12 random nucleotides tagged each cDNA molecule. TCRdb reprocessed the 5' RACE reads via MiXCR and lists one record per CDR3 protein. Among a few hundred thousand distinct CDR3 sequences listed, 52% were seen once. V was pared by 3 bases and J by 8 bases, with 11 bases between. Per germline, CDR1 SQVTM and CDR2 ANQGSEA. The CDR3 consists of 12 residues. Whole-study findings and limits: The recorded TCR beta diversity per million T cells decreased in a roughly linear manner with age. Naive CD4+ cells and diversity were both higher in long-lived donors than in aged donors.

The V call is TRBV29-1, the J call TRBJ2-1, with D perhaps TRBD1 (5 bases). The sequencing sample was made of blood. This receptor was obtained from a man in his 60s in good health. The CDR3 is CSVDSGHDEQFF. The DNA for the CDR3 is TGCAGCGTTGATTCAGGGCACGATGAGCAGTTCTTC.